This TCR beta chain was identified during a study of identifying expanded T cells in peripheral blood. Study conclusions and caveats: Clone count variance between roughly 2-week samples rose with total template count.

The CDR3 is made up of 15 amino acids. J lost 6 bases, V lost 2 bases, and 7 bases had no gene match. CDR1 is SGHAT and CDR2 is FQNNGV in the germline V gene. Regarding this clone: What it binds is not known.

This table comes from immunoSEQ multiplex PCR, and its TCRdb copy is limited to in-frame clones, with some not included. The sample lists fewer than 110,000 clones; roughly 85% were seen once. Sample: blood. The V gene is TRBV11-2, the J gene TRBJ1-5; 7 nucleotides agree with TRBD1. The clonotype comes from a person between 18 and 69 years old in good health. DNA for the CDR3: TGTGCCAGCAGCTTAACAGGGGTTGGGGTTCAGCCCCAGCATTTT. It specifies CASSLTGVGVQPQHF.